A single sample is the source of the 32 T cell receptor beta chains below, sequenced in a study of T cell responses to AZD1222 COVID-19 vaccine. Produced via immunoSEQ multiplex PCR; TCRdb's table is partial and in-frame only. The sample shows about 81,000 clones, just over 90% of them seen only once. Here the sequenced sample was peripheral blood, taken 28 days after the second AZD1222 dose. These receptors originate from an adult who received the AZD1222 COVID-19 vaccine.

This chain uses TRBV28 with TRBJ1-5, with D possibly matching TRBD1 (5 bases). The germline V gene has CDR1 MDHEN and CDR2 SYDVKM. The CDR3 has 14 residues. Trimming took off 10 bases at V and 1 base at J, with 14 bases between the two ends. CDR3 sequence reads: CATKGWGSNQPQHF. The CDR3 region has the DNA TGTGCCACTAAGGGGTGGGGCAGCAATCAGCCCCAGCATTTT.

DNA for the CDR3: TGTGCCAGCTCACCAGACAGGGGTTCCTTTAATCAGCCCCAGCATTTT. Translated: CASSPDRGSFNQPQHF. The V gene is TRBV18, the J gene TRBJ1-5, with 8 bases lining up with TRBD1. J lost 4 bases, V lost 2 bases, and 7 bases had no gene match. The CDR3 length is 16 residues. Germline lookup yields CDR1 KGHSH and CDR2 LQKENI.

The chain employs TRBV20-1 and TRBJ1-6; D uncertain. This CDR3 is built from 13 residues. Germline-derived CDR1 and CDR2 are DFQATT and SNEGSKA (reference sequence). The V and J ends lost 5 bases and 6 bases respectively, with 11 bases between them. The CDR3 nucleotides read TGCAGTGCTCGTGGGCACGGTAATTCACCCCTCCACTTT. Its protein product is CSARGHGNSPLHF.

This rearrangement joins TRBV2 to TRBJ2-1; 10 bases are shared with TRBD2. Losses at the gene ends were 6 bases for V and 7 bases for J; bases not matched to a gene: 9. Germline V lookup: CDR1 SNHLY, CDR2 FYNNEI. CDR3 length: 15 amino acids. CDR3 in amino acids: CASRERGGAFNEQFF. CDR3 DNA sequence: TGTGCCAGCAGAGAGCGGGGGGGCGCCTTTAATGAGCAGTTCTTC.

The rearrangement links TRBV6-5 to TRBJ1-6; possibly TRBD1 for D (5 bases). V was cut by 0 bases and J by 7 bases, with 13 bases left in between. Germline V gives CDR1 MNHEY, CDR2 SVGAGI. The CDR3 loop spans 16 amino acids. For the CDR3, the DNA is TGTGCCAGCAGTTACTCTTCGTCCCAGGGCAATTCACCCCTCCACTTT. Translating gives CASSYSSSQGNSPLHF.

The chain carries TRBV3-1 (or the pseudogene TRBV3-2) and TRBJ1-4; 7 bases align to TRBD1. Unmatched junction bases numbered 3, after V lost 1 base and J lost 4 bases. This CDR3 comprises 15 residues. In germline, CDR1 is LGHDT, CDR2 YNNKEL (reference sequence). The CDR3, as DNA: TGTGCCAGCAGCCAAGCGGACAGGAGTAATGAAAAACTGTTTTTT. Protein sequence: CASSQADRSNEKLFF.

V is TRBV28 and J is TRBJ1-2, with 8 bases lining up with TRBD1. Trimming cost V 4 bases and J 3 bases; bases outside gene matches: 4. The CDR3 is 14 residues long. CDR1 is MDHEN, CDR2 SYDVKM, per germline. Here the CDR3 reads CASSYAGGDYGYTF. DNA for the CDR3: TGTGCCAGCAGTTACGCAGGGGGCGACTATGGCTACACCTTC.

The table lists this clone with a count of one. DNA of the CDR3: TGTGCCAGCAGCTGCCCAGGGAGTCAGCCCCAGCATTTT. Protein product: CASSCPGSQPQHF. V usage is TRBV9 and J usage is TRBJ1-5; D is possibly TRBD1 (5 bases). V was cut by 4 bases and J by 6 bases, with 11 bases left in between. CDR3 size: 13 residues. Germline-derived CDR1 and CDR2 are SGDLS and YYNGEE.

CDR3 sequence (DNA): TGTGCCAGCAGCTTAGATCGGGGCGGGGGTGCGCAGTACTTC. It codes for CASSLDRGGGAQYF. The rearrangement uses TRBV11-2 and TRBJ2-7; 7 nucleotides agree with TRBD2. There are 14 residues in the CDR3. CDR1 and CDR2 from the germline V gene are SGHAT and FQNNGV. The junction had 8 bases not matched to a gene; V was cut back by 0 bases and J by 9 bases.

This clone was found once. This rearrangement joins TRBV14 to TRBJ1-4, with TRBD1 identical over 7 bases. V trimming: 5 bases; J trimming: 4 bases; junction bases outside the gene matches: 4. The V gene's germline CDR1 is SGHDN and CDR2 FVKESK. The CDR3 runs 14 residues. Here the CDR3 reads CASSSRQGNEKLFF. As DNA, the CDR3 is TGTGCCAGCAGCTCCCGACAGGGTAATGAAAAACTGTTTTTT.

The rearrangement links TRBV4-1 to TRBJ1-2; D gene unclear. Trimming cost V 6 bases and J 2 bases, with 13 bases left between them. This CDR3 spans 14 amino acids. The germline CDR1 and CDR2 sequences are MGHRA and YSYEKL. The chain's CDR3 is CASSVQRMNYGYTF. The CDR3, as DNA: TGCGCCAGCAGTGTACAGAGAATGAACTATGGCTACACCTTC.

The rearrangement uses TRBV9 and TRBJ1-1; 9 nucleotides line up with TRBD1. J lost 4 bases, V lost 0 bases, and 7 bases had no gene match. Germline values: CDR1 SGDLS, CDR2 YYNGEE. This CDR3 is 16 amino acids long. CDR3 residues: CASSVVTGGGSTEAFF. Here the CDR3 DNA reads TGTGCCAGCAGCGTAGTTACAGGGGGCGGGAGCACTGAAGCTTTCTTT.

This chain connects TRBV18 to TRBJ2-5; possible D gene TRBD1, 5 bases. The CDR3 has 13 amino acids. Per germline, CDR1 KGHSH and CDR2 LQKENI. With 3 bases removed from V and 5 bases from J, the gap between germline ends came to 10 bases. This CDR3 reads CASSPDRRETQYF. The CDR3 nucleotides read TGTGCCAGCTCACCCGACAGAAGGGAGACCCAGTACTTC. Supplemented by reference TRBV18 and TRBJ2-5, the full variable domain reads NAGVMQNPRHLVRRRGQEARLRCSPMKGHSHVYWYRQLPEEGLKFMVYLQKENIIDESGMPKERFSAEFPKEGPSILRIQQVVRGDSAAYFCASSPDRRETQYFGPGTRLLVL.

The chain uses TRBV19 and TRBJ1-1, with D unclear. Germline V gives CDR1 LNHDA, CDR2 SQIVND (reference sequence). V lost 10 bases and J lost 3, with 15 bases in between. This CDR3 is 13 amino acids long. As DNA, the CDR3 is TGTGCCACCCTATCGTCGGTAGACACTGAAGCTTTCTTT. This codes for CATLSSVDTEAFF.

This sequence joins TRBV11-3 and TRBJ1-2; 7 bases map to TRBD1. The CDR3 is 16 amino acids. Trimming at V came to 5 bases and at J to 2 bases, leaving 11 bases not matched to a gene. Germline CDR1 and CDR2: SGHNT and YENEEA. DNA of the CDR3: TGTGCCAGCAGCCAGGCCGGAGGGGGCGGCAACTATGGCTACACCTTC. It codes for CASSQAGGGGNYGYTF.

The V and J genes are TRBV28 and TRBJ2-1; D not resolved. CDR3 size: 11 residues. Germline CDR1 is MDHEN and CDR2 is SYDVKM. V was trimmed by 5 bases and J by 2 bases, leaving 1 base between them. In nucleotides, the CDR3 is TGTGCCAGCAGTCCCTACAATGAGCAGTTCTTC. As protein: CASSPYNEQFF. The whole variable domain, remainder taken from reference TRBV28 and TRBJ2-1, is DVKVTQSSRYLVKRTGEKVFLECVQDMDHENMFWYRQDPGLGLRLIYFSYDVKMKEKGDIPEGYSVSREKKERFSLILESASTNQTSMYLCASSPYNEQFFGPGTRLTVL.

This chain joins TRBV11-2 and TRBJ2-7; 11 bases align to TRBD2. Germline lookup yields CDR1 SGHAT and CDR2 FQNNGV. This CDR3 contains 16 residues. J lost 0 bases, V lost 5 bases, and 6 bases had no gene match. For the CDR3, the DNA is TGTGCCAGCAGCGACCCGGGACTAGCGGCCTCCTACGAGCAGTACTTC. Translating it yields CASSDPGLAASYEQYF.

The genes are TRBV18 and TRBJ1-4; D perhaps matches TRBD1 (6 bases). Per the germline V gene, CDR1 is KGHSH and CDR2 is LQKENI. V was trimmed by 4 bases and J by 6 bases, leaving 15 bases between them. The length of the CDR3 is 15 residues. The CDR3 region has the DNA TGTGCCAGCTCACGGGGAGACAGGACTTATGAAAAACTGTTTTTT. Its protein product is CASSRGDRTYEKLFF. The full variable domain, with the rest looked up from reference TRBV18 and TRBJ1-4, is NAGVMQNPRHLVRRRGQEARLRCSPMKGHSHVYWYRQLPEEGLKFMVYLQKENIIDESGMPKERFSAEFPKEGPSILRIQQVVRGDSAAYFCASSRGDRTYEKLFFGSGTQLSVL.

Comments on this clone: This sample also contains other DNA sequences that code for the same CDR3. The chain carries TRBV28 and TRBJ1-5; 8 bases match TRBD1. Germline CDR1 is MDHEN and CDR2 is SYDVKM. The CDR3 sequence is 14 residues long. Trimming removed 5 bases from V and 1 base from J; junction bases left unmatched: 1. The chain's CDR3 is CASSPGGSNQPQHF. Written as DNA, the CDR3 is TGTGCCAGCAGTCCAGGGGGCAGCAATCAGCCCCAGCATTTT.

A word on this clone: The sample holds other DNA sequences that translate to the same CDR3. The V and J genes are TRBV18 and TRBJ2-7; D not certain. The CDR3 has 12 residues. Trimming stripped 5 bases from V and 1 base from J, with 6 bases between. CDR1 is KGHSH and CDR2 is LQKENI in the germline V gene. CDR3 region: CASSGDSYEQYF. In DNA, the CDR3 is TGTGCCAGCTCAGGGGATTCCTACGAGCAGTACTTC.

The J gene is TRBJ2-1, the V gene TRBV7-2, with D perhaps matching TRBD1 (6 bases). This CDR3 region has 15 residues. The germline CDR1 and CDR2 sequences are SGHTA and FQGNSA. V was cut by 5 bases and J by 7 bases, with 18 bases left in between. The CDR3, as DNA: TGTGCCAGCAGCCAATCCCAGGGGACGAGGAATGAGCAGTTCTTC. Translation gives CASSQSQGTRNEQFF.

The chain recombines TRBV5-4 with TRBJ1-2, with D unresolved. Germline V gene sequence: CDR1 SGHNT, CDR2 YYREEE (reference sequence). The ends were cut back, 5 bases at V and 4 bases at J, with 12 bases in the middle. The CDR3 has 13 amino acids. This CDR3 reads CASSSSGGYGYTF. The CDR3 coding sequence is TGTGCCAGCAGTTCGTCCGGCGGCTATGGCTACACCTTC.

J is TRBJ1-3 and V is TRBV28; D unclear. V gave up 4 bases and J gave up 6 bases, with 4 bases separating them. The CDR3 sequence is 11 residues long. From germline, CDR1 is MDHEN and CDR2 SYDVKM. CDR3 sequence reads: CASSSENTIYF. The CDR3 nucleotides read TGTGCCAGCAGTTCAGAAAACACCATATATTTT.

The chain uses TRBV2 and TRBJ1-6, with D unclear. The CDR3 runs to 14 residues. Germline V gene lookup returns CDR1 SNHLY and CDR2 FYNNEI. With 4 bases removed from V and 10 bases from J, the gap between germline ends came to 14 bases. The CDR3 sequence is CASSVVETGSPLHF. In nucleotides, the CDR3 is TGTGCCAGCAGTGTGGTGGAAACGGGATCACCCCTCCACTTT.

J is TRBJ2-2 and V is TRBV5-4, with TRBD1 matching 8 bases. V dropped 0 bases and J dropped 7; count of bases not matched to a gene: 8. The CDR3 totals 16 residues. The germline gives CDR1 SGHNT, CDR2 YYREEE (reference sequence). The CDR3 nucleotides read TGTGCCAGCAGCTTGGCGCAGGGGGCAATTGGCGGGGAGCTGTTTTTT. Its protein product is CASSLAQGAIGGELFF.

The chain links TRBV28 to TRBJ1-1; 9 bases are a match to TRBD1. CDR1 and CDR2 from the germline V gene are MDHEN and SYDVKM. After removal of 5 bases from V and 3 bases from J, the junction contained 4 bases not matched to a gene. The CDR3 is made up of 14 amino acids. The CDR3 spells CASSQTGGYTEAFF. The CDR3 DNA sequence: TGTGCCAGCAGTCAGACAGGGGGGTACACTGAAGCTTTCTTT.

On this clone itself: Other DNA sequences in the same sample also yield this CDR3. The chain joins TRBV3-1 (or the pseudogene TRBV3-2) to TRBJ1-3; no firm D call. The V gene lost 3 bases and the J gene lost 0 bases, with 3 bases spanning the gap. Germline CDR1 LGHDT, CDR2 YNNKEL (reference sequence). The CDR3 spans 13 residues. CDR3 sequence reads: CASSQVSGNTIYF. The CDR3 DNA is TGTGCCAGCAGCCAGGTCTCTGGAAACACCATATATTTT.

V gene TRBV6-1 combines with J gene TRBJ1-5, with D unresolved. Germline V gives CDR1 MNHNS, CDR2 SASEGT. Trimming removed 2 bases from V and 4 bases from J, with 12 bases in between. The CDR3 spans 15 residues. CDR3 in amino acids: CASSEWSRQNQPQHF. The DNA for the CDR3 is TGTGCCAGCAGTGAATGGAGCAGGCAAAATCAGCCCCAGCATTTT.

The chain joins TRBV29-1 to TRBJ2-7; TRBD2 aligns across 11 bases. CDR3 length: 15 residues. V gave up 0 bases and J gave up 3 bases; unmatched junction bases: 4. Germline CDR1 SQVTM, CDR2 ANQGSEA. The CDR3 nucleotides are TGCAGCGTTGAAGATGTTACTAGCGGGAGCTACGAGCAGTACTTC. Translating gives CSVEDVTSGSYEQYF.

The chain joins TRBV20-1 to TRBJ1-2; the match to TRBD1 covers 10 bases. The length of the CDR3 is 11 residues. The germline CDR1 and CDR2 sequences are DFQATT and SNEGSKA (reference sequence). The trim removed 6 bases at V and 8 bases at J, leaving 3 bases unmatched. The CDR3 region is CSAGTGDGYTF. The CDR3 DNA sequence: TGCAGTGCCGGGACAGGGGACGGCTACACCTTC.

V is TRBV2 and J is TRBJ2-7; 7 bases line up with TRBD1. This CDR3 has 12 amino acids. V lost 6 bases and J lost 3; bases outside the gene matches: 2. Looked up from germline, CDR1 is SNHLY and CDR2 is FYNNEI. CDR3 protein: CASRDRNYEQYF. In nucleotides, the CDR3 is TGTGCCAGCAGGGACAGGAACTACGAGCAGTACTTC.

This chain joins TRBV7-9 and TRBJ1-1, with D perhaps TRBD1 (5 bases). CDR3 length: 14 residues. Germline CDR1 SEHNR, CDR2 FQNEAQ (reference sequence). V lost 2 bases and J 0 bases, leaving 7 bases between the germline ends. The CDR3 sequence is CASSLNRMNTEAFF. DNA of the CDR3: TGTGCCAGCAGCTTAAACAGGATGAACACTGAAGCTTTCTTT.